A single sample is the source of the 15 T cell receptor beta chains below, sequenced in a study of identical twins. TCRdb called the 5' RACE reads again in MiXCR, with one record for every CDR3 protein. The sample has around 1.7 million distinct CDR3 sequences, about 32% seen once. Sequencing used cord blood. These receptor sequences come from a newborn girl in good health.

About this clonotype itself: At one end, the junction sequence differs from germline, possibly due to a read error. The chain employs TRBV28 and TRBJ1-4, with TRBD1 matching 9 bases. In germline, CDR1 is MDHEN, CDR2 SYDVKM. This CDR3 is 18 amino acids long. The CDR3, as DNA: TGTGCCAGCAGATTATGGGAACCTAAGACGAACAGGGGGCTCCGGCTGTTTTTT. Protein: CASRLWEPKTNRGLRLFF.

Of note for this clonotype: An end of the junction differs from the germline gene, which may be a read error. This chain uses TRBV10-2 with TRBJ2-7; D gene ambiguous. The CDR3 runs to 13 residues. CDR1 and CDR2 (germline): WSHSY, SAAADI. Here the CDR3 reads CASSENLAYEQYF. As DNA, the CDR3 is TGTGCCAGCAGTGAGAACCTGGCCTACGAGCAGTACTTC.

Note on this clonotype: One base away lies a much larger clone, so this may be a sequencing read error. This chain links TRBV29-1 with TRBJ1-2; 8 nucleotides line up with TRBD1. Germline loops: CDR1 SQVTM, CDR2 ANQGSEA. V lost 8 bases, J lost 6 bases, and 8 bases stayed unmatched. This CDR3 contains 12 residues. CDR3 coding DNA: TGCAGCATACTCGGACAGGGCAATGGCTACACCTTC. Translation gives CSILGQGNGYTF.

This clonotype has only a few counts. This sequence joins TRBV11-2 and TRBJ2-5; no firm D call. Trimming cost V 5 bases and J 5 bases, with 12 bases left between them. The germline CDR1 and CDR2 sequences are SGHAT and FQNNGV. The CDR3 consists of 13 residues. CDR3 region: CASSPRSTETQYF. The CDR3, as DNA: TGTGCCAGCAGCCCACGGAGTACGGAGACCCAGTACTTC.

This clonotype was observed a handful of times. J is TRBJ2-4 and V is TRBV20-1; D possibly corresponds to TRBD2 (6 bases). The CDR3 is made up of 12 amino acids. Germline loops: CDR1 DFQATT, CDR2 SNEGSKA (reference sequence). V lost 3 bases, J lost 8 bases, and 11 bases lay in between. DNA for the CDR3: TGCAGTGCTAGCGGGGGAAGGGACATTCAGTACTTC. This encodes CSASGGRDIQYF.

The sample holds a few counts of this clonotype. V is TRBV6-2 or TRBV6-3 and J is TRBJ2-7; TRBD2 agrees at 12 bases. The ends lost 0 bases at V and 0 bases at J; junction bases unmatched: 12. This CDR3 spans 20 amino acids. The germline CDR1 and CDR2 sequences are MNHEY and SVGEGT. The CDR3 DNA is TGTGCCAGCAGTTACTCGATGCAACTAGCGGGGGGTACTTACTCCTACGAGCAGTACTTC. It translates to CASSYSMQLAGGTYSYEQYF.

This clonotype showed up many times. The chain uses TRBV5-1 and TRBJ2-1; the D is unclear. The germline V and J ends were trimmed by 4 bases and 10 bases, with 15 bases remaining between them. CDR1 and CDR2 from the germline V gene are SGHRS and YFSETQ. The CDR3 covers 13 residues. The CDR3 loop is CASSPIYLVEQFF. The CDR3 bases are TGCGCCAGCAGCCCGATCTACTTAGTCGAGCAGTTCTTC.

The CDR3 reads CAWRPPTDTQYF. The CDR3 bases are TGTGCCTGGAGACCCCCCACAGATACGCAGTATTTT. This chain joins TRBV30 and TRBJ2-3, with D uncertain. CDR1 and CDR2 from the germline V gene are GTSNPN and SVGIG (reference sequence). The CDR3 has 12 residues. V shed 3 bases and J shed 2 bases, with 6 bases lying between them.

In its sample, this clonotype was seen a few times. This chain uses TRBV3-1 with TRBJ2-3; D is ambiguous. Germline V lookup: CDR1 LGHDT, CDR2 YNNKEL (reference sequence). V was shortened by 6 bases and J by 2 bases, with 15 bases between the two germline ends. The CDR3 contains 15 residues. CDR3 sequence (DNA): TGTGCCAGCAGGTCGTTGGGTGGCGTCACAGATACGCAGTATTTT. Residues: CASRSLGGVTDTQYF.

The chain couples TRBV2 to TRBJ1-6; maybe TRBD1 (5 bases). Germline V gene data show CDR1 as SNHLY and CDR2 as FYNNEI. Trimming shortened V by 7 bases and J by 7 bases, and 11 bases separated the two germline ends. CDR3 length: 13 amino acids. As DNA, the CDR3 is TGTGCCAGCACGGGGGGATTCAATTCACCCCTCCACTTT. It is translated as CASTGGFNSPLHF.

This clonotype appeared a few times. The genes are TRBV6-4 and TRBJ2-1; 7 nucleotides match TRBD2. The junction had 4 bases not matched to a gene; V was cut back by 6 bases and J by 2 bases. This CDR3 spans 14 amino acids. Looked up from germline, CDR1 is MRHNA and CDR2 is SNTAGT. As DNA, the CDR3 is TGTGCCAGCAGGAAGACTAGCACCTACAATGAGCAGTTCTTC. Translation gives CASRKTSTYNEQFF.

Only a few counts were recorded for this clonotype. The genes are TRBV7-9 and TRBJ2-7; D is tentatively TRBD1 or TRBD2 (5 bases each). This CDR3 contains 15 residues. V gave up 4 bases and J gave up 4 bases, with 17 bases separating them. Germline V gene lookup returns CDR1 SEHNR and CDR2 FQNEAQ (reference sequence). CDR3 in DNA: TGTGCCAGCAGCTCTTTCGGGACGCCCAGTTACGAGCAGTACTTC. Translation gives CASSSFGTPSYEQYF.

This clonotype was seen a few times. V and J are TRBV7-2 and TRBJ2-3; D is ambiguous. The germline V gene has CDR1 SGHTA and CDR2 FQGNSA. V was trimmed by 5 bases and J by 7 bases, leaving 10 bases between them. CDR3 length: 12 amino acids. The CDR3 sequence: CASSPRRNTQYF. For the CDR3, the DNA is TGTGCCAGCAGCCCGAGAAGAAATACGCAGTATTTT.

This clonotype was counted between two and nine times. J is TRBJ1-5 and V is TRBV28; D gene ambiguous. Trimming removed 7 bases from V and 6 bases from J, with 13 bases in between. CDR1 and CDR2 (germline): MDHEN, SYDVKM. The CDR3 runs 13 residues. CDR3: CASTNQDFQPQHF. The CDR3 region has the DNA TGTGCCAGCACCAACCAAGACTTTCAGCCCCAGCATTTT.

The chain couples TRBV7-9 to TRBJ1-5; possibly TRBD1 for D (6 bases). This CDR3 comprises 18 residues. Germline V lookup: CDR1 SEHNR, CDR2 FQNEAQ (reference sequence). V was pared by 1 base and J by 2 bases, with 18 bases between. The CDR3: CASSLVGSGGEGNQPQHF. CDR3 in DNA: TGTGCCAGCAGCTTAGTAGGCTCGGGGGGCGAGGGCAATCAGCCCCAGCATTTT.